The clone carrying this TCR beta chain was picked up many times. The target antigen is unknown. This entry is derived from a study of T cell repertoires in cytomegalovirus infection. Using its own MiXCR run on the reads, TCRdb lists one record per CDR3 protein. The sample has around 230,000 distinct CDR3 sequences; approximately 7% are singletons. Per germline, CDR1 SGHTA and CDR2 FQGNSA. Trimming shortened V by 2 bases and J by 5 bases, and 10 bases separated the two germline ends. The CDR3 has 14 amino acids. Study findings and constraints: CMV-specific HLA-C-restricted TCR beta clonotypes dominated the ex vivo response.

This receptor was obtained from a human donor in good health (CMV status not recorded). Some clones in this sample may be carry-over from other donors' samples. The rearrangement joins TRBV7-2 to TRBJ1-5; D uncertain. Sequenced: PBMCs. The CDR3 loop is CASSLSGNDQPQHF. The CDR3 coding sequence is TGTGCCAGCAGCTTAAGCGGGAATGATCAGCCCCAGCATTTT.